This T cell receptor (beta chain) was sequenced in a study of blood T cell repertoires in COVID-19. Overall study: Nucleic acid was either cDNA or gDNA, and it came from T cells, B-cell-depleted T cells, or PBMCs.

This clone was detected only once. The assay was immunoSEQ multiplex PCR, and TCRdb's table has in-frame clones only and misses some. The sample yields 99,000 or so clones, approximately 72% seen once. Deletions cut 3 bases from V and 0 bases from J, with 12 bases between. The CDR3 length is 15 residues. Germline V lookup: CDR1 LGHNT, CDR2 FRNRAP. The J gene is TRBJ2-7, the V gene TRBV12-5; D call uncertain. The specimen sequenced was peripheral blood. This TCR derives from a woman in her 70s with acute or convalescent COVID-19. In nucleotides, the CDR3 is TGTGCTAGTGGTTTTTCCCCCACAAGCTCCTACGAGCAGTACTTC. Translation: CASGFSPTSSYEQYF.